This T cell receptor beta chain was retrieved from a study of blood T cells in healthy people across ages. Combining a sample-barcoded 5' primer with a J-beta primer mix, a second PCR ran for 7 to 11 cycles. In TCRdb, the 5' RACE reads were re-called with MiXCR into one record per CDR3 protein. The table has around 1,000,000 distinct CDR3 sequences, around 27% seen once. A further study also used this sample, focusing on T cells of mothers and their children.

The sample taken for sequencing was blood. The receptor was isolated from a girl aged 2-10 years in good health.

CDR3 in DNA: TGTGCCAGCTCACCACGGGGGTCCGGGACAGCGAACACCGGGGAGCTGTTTTTT. Translating it yields CASSPRGSGTANTGELFF. This rearrangement joins TRBV18 to TRBJ2-2, with 7 bases identical to TRBD1. The V segment lost 1 base and the J segment 0 bases; nucleotides outside the gene matches: 8. Germline CDR1 KGHSH, CDR2 LQKENI. The CDR3 covers 18 residues.